This passage covers 25 T cell receptor beta chains from one sample sequenced in a study of blood T cell repertoires in COVID-19. Sequencing used immunoSEQ multiplex PCR; TCRdb keeps in-frame clones, though not all of them. The sample lists around 300,000 clones; roughly 87% were seen once. The sample comprised PBMCs or T cells enriched from blood (not recorded which). Receptor source: a woman in her thirties or forties who had recovered from COVID-19.

J is TRBJ2-5 and V is TRBV7-2; D perhaps matches TRBD1 (5 bases). V was shortened by 3 bases and J by 1 base, with 12 bases between the two germline ends. CDR3 size: 15 residues. CDR1 and CDR2 from the germline V gene are SGHTA and FQGNSA. CDR3 DNA sequence: TGTGCCAGCAGCTTGGCCAAGGGGATCCAAGAGACCCAGTACTTC. It codes for CASSLAKGIQETQYF.

A remark on this clone: The same CDR3 can be traced to other DNA sequences in this sample. The chain combines TRBV28 with TRBJ2-7, with 11 bases lining up with TRBD2. The CDR3 sequence is 13 residues long. Germline V gene data show CDR1 as MDHEN and CDR2 as SYDVKM. The ends lost 6 bases at V and 6 bases at J; junction bases unmatched: 4. The CDR3 is CASSLLAGAEQYF. For the CDR3, the DNA is TGTGCCAGCAGCTTACTAGCGGGAGCCGAGCAGTACTTC.

This chain links TRBV20-1 with TRBJ1-3; no clear D gene. Germline values: CDR1 DFQATT, CDR2 SNEGSKA (reference sequence). The germline V and J ends were trimmed by 3 bases and 0 bases, with 12 bases remaining between them. The CDR3 consists of 15 residues. Here the CDR3 DNA reads TGCAGTGCTAGTGATATCCAGGACTCTGGAAACACCATATATTTT. Protein product: CSASDIQDSGNTIYF.

The chain uses TRBV6-5 and TRBJ2-7; D is unresolved. V lost 0 bases and J 2 bases, leaving 8 bases between the germline ends. The CDR3 covers 14 residues. Germline V gene data show CDR1 as MNHEY and CDR2 as SVGAGI. CDR3 protein: CASSYSPGPYEQYF. Written as DNA, the CDR3 is TGTGCCAGCAGTTACTCGCCTGGCCCCTACGAGCAGTACTTC.

The V and J genes are TRBV28 and TRBJ2-1; TRBD2 aligns across 11 bases. J was trimmed by 1 base and V by 10 bases; bases with no gene match: 6. There are 15 residues in the CDR3. Germline loops: CDR1 MDHEN, CDR2 SYDVKM. DNA of the CDR3: TGTGCCACAGGGAGACTAGCGGGGTCCTACAATGAGCAGTTCTTC. Protein product: CATGRLAGSYNEQFF.

The chain's CDR3 is CASSEYLAGVDNEQFF. DNA for the CDR3: TGTGCCAGCAGTGAATACCTAGCGGGAGTAGATAATGAGCAGTTCTTC. The genes are TRBV25-1 and TRBJ2-1; 10 bases map to TRBD2. This CDR3 has 16 amino acids. The V and J ends lost 0 bases and 7 bases, in that order; junction bases with no gene match: 6. Germline V gene lookup returns CDR1 MGHDK and CDR2 SYGVNS.

This clone has only one observation. The rearrangement links TRBV4-3 to TRBJ2-4, with 7 bases fitting TRBD1. From germline, CDR1 is LGHNA and CDR2 YSLEER. The CDR3 is made up of 15 amino acids. Trimming took 2 bases from V and 6 from J; bases not matched to a gene: 7. CDR3 sequence (DNA): TGCGCCAGCAGCCAATTGGGACAGCAGAGAAACATTCAGTACTTC. Translation gives CASSQLGQQRNIQYF.

This clone was recorded only once. The chain couples TRBV2 to TRBJ2-1, with no clear D. V dropped 4 bases and J dropped 8 bases, with 6 bases sitting between them. The germline gives CDR1 SNHLY, CDR2 FYNNEI. The CDR3 sequence is 11 residues long. CDR3 nucleotides: TGTGCCAGCAGTGTCGTCGATGAGCAGTTCTTC. Translation: CASSVVDEQFF.

This chain uses TRBV18 with TRBJ1-2; 7 nucleotides line up with TRBD1. Germline trimming cut 3 bases from V and 8 bases from J; bases unmatched to any gene: 3. Germline V CDR1 and CDR2: KGHSH, LQKENI. The length of the CDR3 is 12 residues. The CDR3 here is CASSPTGAGYTF. The CDR3 region has the DNA TGTGCCAGCTCACCCACAGGGGCCGGCTACACCTTC.

This sequence joins TRBV6-5 and TRBJ1-1, with TRBD1 identical over 8 bases. The CDR3 spans 15 residues. The J segment lost 4 bases and the V segment lost 2 bases, leaving 6 bases of the junction unmatched. Germline CDR1 and CDR2: MNHEY and SVGAGI. The CDR3 here is CASSYDTGGVTEAFF. In nucleotides, the CDR3 is TGTGCCAGCAGTTACGATACAGGGGGGGTCACTGAAGCTTTCTTT.

CDR3 sequence: CASSQDGAAGYQETQYF. CDR3 DNA: TGTGCCAGCAGCCAAGATGGGGCAGCCGGGTACCAAGAGACCCAGTACTTC. The V gene is TRBV3-1 (or the pseudogene TRBV3-2), the J gene TRBJ2-5, with a weak D call TRBD1 (5 bases). The CDR3 runs 17 residues. Trimming took 0 bases from V and 0 from J, leaving 14 bases between them. Looked up from germline, CDR1 is LGHDT and CDR2 is YNNKEL (reference sequence).

The sample holds a few counts of this clone. The J gene is TRBJ2-1, the V gene TRBV27, with no clear D. CDR3 length equals 13 residues. Germline CDR1 is MNHEY and CDR2 is SMNVEV (reference sequence). Trimming left V 3 bases short and J 7 bases short, with 10 bases between. The CDR3, as DNA: TGTGCCAGCAGTTTTAATAGCCCTAATGAGCAGTTCTTC. Its protein is CASSFNSPNEQFF.

The chain uses TRBV6-5 and TRBJ2-2, with D possibly matching TRBD1 (6 bases). The germline gives CDR1 MNHEY, CDR2 SVGAGI. The V gene lost 6 bases and the J gene lost 1 base, with 9 bases spanning the gap. This CDR3 contains 14 residues. The CDR3 region is CASRARGNTGELFF. The CDR3 DNA reads TGTGCCAGCAGGGCCAGGGGGAACACCGGGGAGCTGTTTTTT.

The rearrangement joins TRBV14 to TRBJ2-3; 11 nucleotides align to TRBD2. This CDR3 comprises 19 residues. In germline, CDR1 is SGHDN, CDR2 FVKESK. J was trimmed by 2 bases and V by 2 bases; bases with no gene match: 12. CDR3 nucleotides: TGTGCCAGCAGCCAAACAGTGGGGGCTAGCGGGAGGAACACAGATACGCAGTATTTT. The encoded protein is CASSQTVGASGRNTDTQYF.

The V gene is TRBV23-1, the J gene TRBJ1-1, with D possibly TRBD1 on 6 matching bases. TRBV23-1 is sorted into the ORF group, with uncertain function. The CDR3 consists of 16 residues. Trimming removed 0 bases from V and 2 bases from J, with 13 bases in between. For the CDR3, the DNA is TGCGCCAGCAGTCAATCGGGACATAGCTTTAACACTGAAGCTTTCTTT. Protein: CASSQSGHSFNTEAFF.

This clone was observed a few times. The V gene is TRBV5-1, the J gene TRBJ2-1, with 7 bases lining up with TRBD2. In germline, CDR1 is SGHRS, CDR2 YFSETQ. V dropped 0 bases and J dropped 7; count of bases not matched to a gene: 7. The CDR3 has 15 residues. The CDR3: CASSLGTSGVNEQFF. In DNA, the CDR3 is TGCGCCAGCAGCTTGGGTACCAGCGGGGTAAATGAGCAGTTCTTC.

This chain links TRBV19 with TRBJ2-3, with 9 bases fitting TRBD2. V dropped 6 bases and J dropped 4; count of bases not matched to a gene: 8. Germline loops: CDR1 LNHDA, CDR2 SQIVND (reference sequence). CDR3 length: 15 amino acids. CDR3 protein: CASSRVAGAPDTQYF. DNA for the CDR3: TGTGCCAGTAGCCGGGTAGCGGGAGCTCCAGATACGCAGTATTTT.

A note on this clone: The same CDR3 is also encoded by other DNA sequences in this sample. V gene TRBV5-4 combines with J gene TRBJ2-5; a weak D match, TRBD1 (6 bases). V was pared by 4 bases and J by 5 bases, with 15 bases between. This CDR3 is 14 amino acids long. The germline V gene has CDR1 SGHNT and CDR2 YYREEE (reference sequence). The CDR3 region has the DNA TGTGCCAGCAGCGCCCCAGGGCAGGGGGAGACCCAGTACTTC. The encoded protein is CASSAPGQGETQYF.

The chain combines TRBV21-1 with TRBJ2-2; the listed D gene, TRBD2, was not tested against the DNA. TRBV21-1 is annotated as a pseudogene. The CDR3 loop spans 21 amino acids. DNA for the CDR3: TGTGCCAGCAGCAAAGCGGGGGGACTAGCGGGATCAACCGCGAACACCGGGGAGCTGTTTTTT. The encoded protein is CASSKAGGLAGSTANTGELFF.

This clone turned up a few times. The chain combines TRBV5-4 with TRBJ2-3; 11 nucleotides agree with TRBD2. The V and J ends lost 4 bases and 3 bases, in that order; junction bases with no gene match: 16. CDR1 SGHNT and CDR2 YYREEE come from the germline V gene (reference sequence). The CDR3 consists of 19 residues. Here the CDR3 reads CASSPRLGTSGKETDTQYF. The DNA of the CDR3 is TGTGCCAGCAGCCCTAGGCTCGGGACTAGCGGTAAAGAAACAGATACGCAGTATTTT.

As for this clone: At one boundary the junction diverges from the germline segment, which might be a read error. The CDR3 is CASSPMGQGQGTQYF. DNA for the CDR3: TGTGCCAGCAGCCCTATGGGACAGGGACAAGGGACCCAGTACTTC. This sequence joins TRBV27 and TRBJ2-5, with 9 bases matching TRBD1. CDR3 length equals 15 residues. Germline assignment: CDR1 MNHEY and CDR2 SMNVEV (reference sequence).

V usage is TRBV5-1 and J usage is TRBJ2-1; 8 bases map to TRBD2. Germline V gene data show CDR1 as SGHRS and CDR2 as YFSETQ. The CDR3 is 17 amino acids. Trimming at V came to 3 bases and at J to 0 bases, leaving 8 bases not matched to a gene. CDR3 coding DNA: TGCGCCAGCAGCTCCAATAGCGGGACCATCTCCTACAATGAGCAGTTCTTC. It codes for CASSSNSGTISYNEQFF.

This clone was detected a few times. The V and J genes are TRBV27 and TRBJ2-7; tentatively, D is TRBD2 (6 bases). CDR1 and CDR2 from the germline V gene are MNHEY and SMNVEV (reference sequence). The CDR3 is made up of 14 amino acids. Trimming left V 6 bases short and J 7 bases short, with 19 bases between. Here the CDR3 reads CASRPVGRGGEQYF. CDR3 bases: TGTGCCAGCAGACCAGTGGGTAGGGGAGGAGAGCAGTACTTC.

This clone turned up a few times. The chain joins TRBV5-1 to TRBJ1-5; 7 nucleotides align to TRBD1. V lost 0 bases and J lost 0; bases outside the gene matches: 3. This CDR3 is 16 amino acids long. Germline V CDR1 and CDR2: SGHRS, YFSETQ. The CDR3 nucleotides read TGCGCCAGCAGCTTGGGGACAGGCAATAGCAATCAGCCCCAGCATTTT. Protein: CASSLGTGNSNQPQHF.

This clone was picked up one time. V is TRBV11-3 and J is TRBJ2-5; the match to TRBD1 covers 10 bases. Germline V gene lookup returns CDR1 SGHNT and CDR2 YENEEA. CDR3 length: 16 amino acids. V gave up 5 bases and J gave up 3 bases; unmatched junction bases: 9. CDR3 sequence (DNA): TGTGCCAGCAGCCCTGGGACAGGGGCGAACGAAGAGACCCAGTACTTC. Protein sequence: CASSPGTGANEETQYF.